This T cell receptor (beta chain) was sequenced for a study of blood T cell repertoires in COVID-19. Study information: Samples taken during acute and convalescent COVID-19 were collected in the United States, Italy and Spain.

The CDR3 has 17 residues. Germline V CDR1 and CDR2: SGHRS, YFSETQ. The V and J ends lost 0 bases and 1 base respectively, with 16 bases between them. The assay was immunoSEQ multiplex PCR, and TCRdb's table has in-frame clones only and misses some. This table holds roughly 82,000 clones, around four fifths found once. The chain combines TRBV5-1 with TRBJ1-1; a weak D match, TRBD1 (6 bases). The sequenced material came from peripheral blood. The source is a woman aged 60-70 years with acute or convalescent COVID-19. The CDR3 is CASSLGQTGFSNTEAFF. The DNA of the CDR3 is TGCGCCAGCAGCTTGGGACAAACAGGGTTCTCGAACACTGAAGCTTTCTTT.